The present TCR beta chain was sequenced within a study of spatial heterogeneity in lung cancer. Turning to the study itself: Detection of beta-chain sequences consistently exceeded that of alpha-chain sequences.

As for time point: sample taken at primary tumor resection. The authors sequenced whole RNA from tumor, nontumor lung or frozen PBMC without sorting. The CDR3 consists of 17 residues. The germline gives CDR1 MDHEN, CDR2 SYDVKM. Between the trimmed V and J ends, which lost 3 bases and 10 bases, there was a span of 25 bases. Points from the study as a whole: In blood, ubiquitous expanded tumor TCRs appeared more at resection than follow-up.

The presence of a unique molecular identifier marked each TCR cDNA molecule. TCRdb re-analysed the 5' RACE reads in MiXCR, keeping a single row per CDR3 protein. The sample carries more than 80,000 distinct CDR3 sequences, less than 15% recorded once. This clonotype showed up just a few times. Antigen: not known. This material consisted of PBMCs, taken at surgery. This sequence joins TRBV28 and TRBJ2-1, with D tentatively TRBD2 (7 bases). The clonotype was recovered from a male donor with early-stage non-small cell lung cancer. This CDR3 reads CASSFPMGGNDRREQFF. DNA of the CDR3: TGTGCCAGCAGTTTTCCTATGGGGGGGAACGACAGGAGAGAGCAGTTCTTC.